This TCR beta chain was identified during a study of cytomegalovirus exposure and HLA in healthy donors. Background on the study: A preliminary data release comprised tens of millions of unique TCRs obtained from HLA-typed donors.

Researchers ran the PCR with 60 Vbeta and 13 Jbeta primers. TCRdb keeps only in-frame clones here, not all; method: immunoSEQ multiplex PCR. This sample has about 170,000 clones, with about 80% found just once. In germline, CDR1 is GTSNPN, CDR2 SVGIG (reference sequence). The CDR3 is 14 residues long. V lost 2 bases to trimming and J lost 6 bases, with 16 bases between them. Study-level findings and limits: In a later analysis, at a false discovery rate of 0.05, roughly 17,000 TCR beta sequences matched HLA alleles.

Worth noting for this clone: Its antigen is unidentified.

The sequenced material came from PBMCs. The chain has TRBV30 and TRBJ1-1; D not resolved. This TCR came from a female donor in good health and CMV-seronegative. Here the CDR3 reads CAWSRDKLGAEAFF. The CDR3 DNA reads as TGTGCCTGGAGTCGCGACAAGCTTGGCGCTGAAGCTTTCTTT.